The 28 T cell receptor beta chains below all came from one sample that was sequenced in a study of OX40 agonist ivuxolimab in advanced cancers. TCRdb's copy holds only in-frame clones and misses some; the assay was immunoSEQ multiplex PCR. The sample lists over 50,000 clones; around 92% were seen once. The material sequenced was CD4+ or CD8+ T cells sorted from blood, taken in a trial of the OX40 agonist ivuxolimab. These receptors were collected from an adult with an advanced solid tumor such as melanoma, head and neck, liver or kidney cancer.

This chain connects TRBV9 to TRBJ2-2; no definite D call. There are 13 residues in the CDR3. Trimming cost V 0 bases and J 4 bases, with 4 bases left between them. Germline loops: CDR1 SGDLS, CDR2 YYNGEE. CDR3 coding DNA: TGTGCCAGCAGCGTAGATCGCACCGGGGAGCTGTTTTTT. Its protein product is CASSVDRTGELFF.

The V gene is TRBV28, the J gene TRBJ2-2; 10 nucleotides align to TRBD2. The CDR3 totals 14 residues. With V trimmed by 8 bases and J by 3 bases, 3 bases remained unmatched. The germline V gene encodes CDR1 MDHEN and CDR2 SYDVKM. The CDR3 DNA sequence: TGTGCCAGCTCTCTAGCGGGAGACACCGGGGAGCTGTTTTTT. It specifies CASSLAGDTGELFF.

The chain links TRBV2 to TRBJ2-7; D might be TRBD1 (5 bases). This CDR3 is built from 13 residues. Germline lookup yields CDR1 SNHLY and CDR2 FYNNEI. V shed 6 bases and J shed 2 bases, with 11 bases lying between them. Here the CDR3 DNA reads TGTGCCAGCAGCCTTGGACATCCCTACGAGCAGTACGTC. It specifies CASSLGHPYEQYV.

The CDR3 region has the DNA TGCGCCAGCAGTGAAACAGGTTATGGCTACACCTTC. Its protein is CASSETGYGYTF. The J gene is TRBJ1-2, the V gene TRBV10-2, with a possible D match to TRBD1 (5 bases). The V and J ends lost 3 bases and 5 bases respectively, with 7 bases between them. The CDR3 length is 12 residues. The germline V gene encodes CDR1 WSHSY and CDR2 SAAADI.

The J gene is TRBJ1-5, the V gene TRBV30; D perhaps matches TRBD1 (6 bases). V was pared by 2 bases and J by 1 base, with 12 bases between. Germline V gene data show CDR1 as GTSNPN and CDR2 as SVGIG (reference sequence). CDR3 length: 15 amino acids. The CDR3 sequence is CAWSRGTGSNQPQHF. CDR3 coding DNA: TGTGCCTGGAGTAGGGGTACAGGGAGCAATCAGCCCCAGCATTTT. The entire variable domain, with the rest obtained from reference TRBV30 and TRBJ1-5, is as follows: SQTIHQWPATLVQPVGSPLSLECTVEGTSNPNLYWYRQAAGRGLQLLFYSVGIGQISSEVPQNLSASRPQDRQFILSSKKLLLSDSGFYLCAWSRGTGSNQPQHFGDGTRLSIL.

V and J are TRBV2 and TRBJ2-7; D call uncertain. Trimming removed 4 bases at V and 1 base at J, with 5 bases between. The V gene's germline CDR1 is SNHLY and CDR2 FYNNEI. The CDR3 length is 12 residues. The CDR3 DNA sequence: TGTGCCAGCAGTGGCCCATCCTACGAGCAGTACTTC. This gives the protein CASSGPSYEQYF. Together with reference TRBV2 and TRBJ2-7, the CDR3 gives the full variable domain: EPEVTQTPSHQVTQMGQEVILRCVPISNHLYFYWYRQILGQKVEFLVSFYNNEISEKSEIFDDQFSVERPDGSNFTLKIRSTKLEDSAMYFCASSGPSYEQYFGPGTRLTVT.

CDR3: CASTGTGGGLEKLFF. Here the CDR3 DNA reads TGTGCCAGCACCGGGACAGGGGGCGGTTTGGAAAAACTGTTTTTT. The chain joins TRBV28 to TRBJ1-4; 12 bases line up with TRBD1. The germline CDR1 and CDR2 sequences are MDHEN and SYDVKM. With 7 bases clipped from V and 8 bases from J, the junction kept 8 bases outside the gene matches. This CDR3 contains 15 residues.

The gene calls are TRBV9 and TRBJ1-2; 8 bases agree with TRBD1. Germline V CDR1 and CDR2: SGDLS, YYNGEE. J gave up 6 bases and V 3 bases, and 1 base lay outside the gene matches. The CDR3 loop spans 12 amino acids. Here the CDR3 reads CASSETGDGYTF. CDR3 coding DNA: TGTGCCAGCAGCGAGACAGGGGATGGCTACACCTTC.

The J gene is TRBJ1-2, the V gene TRBV6-1; D remains ambiguous. CDR3 length: 15 residues. Trimming removed 2 bases at V and 0 bases at J, with 10 bases between. CDR1 is MNHNS, CDR2 SASEGT, per germline. The CDR3 region is CASSESRRSNYGYTF. DNA of the CDR3: TGTGCCAGCAGTGAAAGCAGACGTTCTAACTATGGCTACACCTTC.

The chain joins TRBV12-5 to TRBJ2-1; possible D gene TRBD2, 6 bases. V lost 0 bases, J lost 9 bases, and 18 bases lay in between. The CDR3 contains 16 residues. From germline, CDR1 is LGHNT and CDR2 FRNRAP. CDR3 sequence (DNA): TGTGCTAGTGGTTTGGTAAGAGTAAGGCGGGACGGTGAGCAGTTCTTC. It encodes CASGLVRVRRDGEQFF.

The J gene is TRBJ1-2, the V gene TRBV25-1; tentatively, D is TRBD1 (5 bases). V gave up 6 bases and J gave up 3 bases, with 11 bases separating them. The CDR3 totals 13 residues. From germline, CDR1 is MGHDK and CDR2 SYGVNS. The CDR3 sequence: CASSPGADYGYTF. DNA of the CDR3: TGTGCCAGCAGCCCCGGGGCGGACTATGGCTACACCTTC.

This rearrangement joins TRBV4-1 to TRBJ1-6; possible D gene TRBD1, 6 bases. The CDR3 has 15 amino acids. Looked up from germline, CDR1 is MGHRA and CDR2 is YSYEKL. Trimming removed 3 bases from V and 6 bases from J, with 12 bases in between. This chain's CDR3 is CASSHLQGANSPLHF. CDR3 DNA sequence: TGCGCCAGCAGCCACTTACAGGGCGCTAATTCACCCCTCCACTTT.

This clone was seen just once. The chain is built from TRBV9 and TRBJ2-7; TRBD2 aligns across 7 bases. The CDR3 is 15 residues long. V trimming: 0 bases; J trimming: 4 bases; junction bases outside the gene matches: 7. Germline assignment: CDR1 SGDLS and CDR2 YYNGEE. The CDR3, as DNA: TGTGCCAGCAGCGTAGGGGGAGGGACGTTATACGAGCAGTACTTC. Its protein product is CASSVGGGTLYEQYF.

The chain carries TRBV19 and TRBJ2-3; the match to TRBD2 covers 8 bases. Germline CDR1 and CDR2: LNHDA and SQIVND (reference sequence). The CDR3 consists of 16 residues. V was clipped by 3 bases and J by 4 bases; unmatched bases: 9. Here the CDR3 DNA reads TGTGCCAGTAGTATGCTAGCGGGCCTGGGGCCAGATACGCAGTATTTT. It encodes CASSMLAGLGPDTQYF.

The rearrangement links TRBV5-6 to TRBJ2-7, with 7 bases lining up with TRBD1. V was clipped by 3 bases and J by 1 base; unmatched bases: 7. The germline V gene has CDR1 SGHDT and CDR2 YYEEEE. This CDR3 has 15 amino acids. The CDR3 bases are TGTGCCAGCAGCTACGACAGGGTACCTTCCTACGAGCAGTACTTC. Translation gives CASSYDRVPSYEQYF.

The V call is TRBV19, the J call TRBJ1-6; the D gene is possibly TRBD1 (6 bases). Germline CDR1 reads LNHDA; CDR2 reads SQIVND (reference sequence). Trimming shortened V by 9 bases and J by 4 bases, and 13 bases separated the two germline ends. This CDR3 has 14 amino acids. The CDR3: CASNQGSYNSPLHF. DNA for the CDR3: TGTGCCAGCAACCAGGGGTCTTATAATTCACCCCTCCACTTT. The whole variable domain, remainder taken from reference TRBV19 and TRBJ1-6, is DGGITQSPKYLFRKEGQNVTLSCEQNLNHDAMYWYRQDPGQGLRLIYYSQIVNDFQKGDIAEGYSVSREKKESFPLTVTSAQKNPTAFYLCASNQGSYNSPLHFGNGTRLTVT.

This rearrangement joins TRBV6-1 to TRBJ1-6; 7 bases match TRBD1. Germline CDR1 is MNHNS and CDR2 is SASEGT. This CDR3 region has 17 residues. After removal of 1 base from V and 2 bases from J, the junction contained 5 bases not matched to a gene. The CDR3 is CASSEERGGTYNSPLHF. The CDR3 bases are TGTGCCAGCAGTGAAGAAAGAGGGGGCACCTATAATTCACCCCTCCACTTT.

About this clone: A junction boundary mismatches the germline segment, possibly from a read error. The V and J genes are TRBV6-1 and TRBJ1-1; no definite D call. The length of the CDR3 is 16 residues. Germline V gene data show CDR1 as MNHNS and CDR2 as SASEGT. CDR3 in DNA: TGTGCCAGCAGGGAAGCTCCGGTGAGAATGAACACTGAAGCTTTCTTT. It codes for CASREAPVRMNTEAFF.

In its sample, this clone was seen a few times. This chain links TRBV2 with TRBJ1-5; TRBD1 is a possible D gene (6 bases). The CDR3 has 13 residues. V lost 6 bases, J lost 6 bases, and 12 bases lay in between. Germline CDR1 SNHLY, CDR2 FYNNEI. This CDR3 reads CASRRTGRQPQHF. CDR3 DNA: TGTGCCAGCAGGCGAACAGGGCGTCAGCCCCAGCATTTT.

The gene calls are TRBV28 and TRBJ2-3; TRBD1 matches 9 bases. The CDR3 sequence is 17 residues long. The V gene end was trimmed by 3 bases and the J gene end by 2 bases; junction bases not matched to a gene: 9. Germline-derived CDR1 and CDR2 are MDHEN and SYDVKM. The chain's CDR3 is CASSFPLGDRDTDTQYF. The CDR3 DNA is TGTGCCAGCAGTTTCCCCCTTGGGGACAGGGACACAGATACGCAGTATTTT.

This chain uses TRBV28 with TRBJ1-1; D ambiguous. Trimming cost V 3 bases and J 5 bases, with 10 bases left between them. Germline CDR1 MDHEN, CDR2 SYDVKM. CDR3 length equals 13 residues. Written as DNA, the CDR3 is TGTGCCAGCAGTTTCGGATACGGGACTGAAGCTTTCTTT. This codes for CASSFGYGTEAFF.

The rearrangement uses TRBV4-2 and TRBJ2-2; D is possibly TRBD2 (5 bases). Germline V CDR1 and CDR2: LGHNA, YNFKEQ. The CDR3 runs 14 residues. The V gene lost 5 bases and the J gene lost 7 bases, with 14 bases spanning the gap. In DNA, the CDR3 is TGTGCCAGCAGCGATGGAGGAGAATACGGGGAGCTGTTTTTT. It yields the protein CASSDGGEYGELFF.

As regards this clone: This specimen includes other DNA sequences encoding the same CDR3. The chain carries TRBV11-3 and TRBJ2-3; D possibly corresponds to TRBD2 (6 bases). This CDR3 spans 12 amino acids. Germline V gene data show CDR1 as SGHNT and CDR2 as YENEEA. Trimming shortened V by 4 bases and J by 5 bases, and 7 bases separated the two germline ends. The CDR3 loop is CASSSGGDTQYF. DNA of the CDR3: TGTGCCAGCAGCTCCGGGGGAGATACGCAGTATTTT.

V usage is TRBV11-2 and J usage is TRBJ2-3; D remains ambiguous. Trimming took off 1 base at V and 3 bases at J, with 11 bases between the two ends. Looked up from germline, CDR1 is SGHAT and CDR2 is FQNNGV. The CDR3 runs to 15 residues. CDR3 residues: CASSLGKFVTDTQYF. CDR3 sequence (DNA): TGTGCCAGCAGCTTAGGAAAGTTTGTAACAGATACGCAGTATTTT. Variable domain in full (rest from reference TRBV11-2 and TRBJ2-3): EAGVAQSPRYKIIEKRQSVAFWCNPISGHATLYWYQQILGQGPKLLIQFQNNGVVDDSQLPKDRFSAERLKGVDSTLKIQPAKLEDSAVYLCASSLGKFVTDTQYFGPGTRLTVL.

The chain couples TRBV30 to TRBJ1-6, with 7 positions matching TRBD1. V lost 5 bases to trimming and J lost 6 bases; unmatched junction nucleotides: 10. CDR3 length: 15 residues. Germline V lookup: CDR1 GTSNPN, CDR2 SVGIG (reference sequence). CDR3 in amino acids: CAWDLTGTGNSPLHF. In nucleotides, the CDR3 is TGTGCCTGGGACTTGACAGGGACTGGTAATTCACCCCTCCACTTT. Looking up the rest from reference TRBV30 and TRBJ1-6 gives the full variable domain: SQTIHQWPATLVQPVGSPLSLECTVEGTSNPNLYWYRQAAGRGLQLLFYSVGIGQISSEVPQNLSASRPQDRQFILSSKKLLLSDSGFYLCAWDLTGTGNSPLHFGNGTRLTVT.

This chain links TRBV5-5 with TRBJ1-1, with TRBD1 matching over 9 bases. The CDR3 is 14 residues long. Losses at the gene ends were 5 bases for V and 5 bases for J; bases not matched to a gene: 7. In germline, CDR1 is SGHKS, CDR2 YYEKEE (reference sequence). The CDR3 nucleotides read TGTGCCAGCAGATACCGGGACAGGGTAACTGAAGCTTTCTTT. It codes for CASRYRDRVTEAFF.

The CDR3 region is CASSPHREGFYEQYV. CDR3 DNA sequence: TGTGCCAGCAGCCCCCACCGGGAGGGTTTCTACGAGCAGTACGTC. This chain uses TRBV7-8 with TRBJ2-7; 8 bases line up with TRBD2. The V gene's germline CDR1 is SGHVS and CDR2 FQNEAQ. The CDR3 length is 15 residues. The V segment lost 5 bases and the J segment 3 bases; nucleotides outside the gene matches: 9.

The rearrangement uses TRBV28 and TRBJ1-2; TRBD1 matches 8 bases. Looked up from germline, CDR1 is MDHEN and CDR2 is SYDVKM. The CDR3 sequence is 17 residues long. J lost 3 bases, V lost 3 bases, and 12 bases had no gene match. CDR3 region: CASSFIFGTGKYYGYTF. The CDR3, as DNA: TGTGCCAGCAGTTTCATCTTCGGGACAGGCAAATACTATGGCTACACCTTC.